The rows below give T cell receptor beta chains drawn from one sample of a study of blood T cells in healthy people across ages. TCRdb re-derived calls from the 5' RACE reads in MiXCR, one entry per CDR3 protein. The sample lists around 1.5 million distinct CDR3 sequences, approximately 60% occurring once. Sequenced input: blood. All receptors come from a man between 18 and 29 years old in good health. The CDR3 runs from the conserved cysteine through the conserved F or W. The D gene is left open where the match is weak. Only part of the rows carry a size: once, few, many, or a class if the clone is expanded.

>TRBJ2-7|few|-|TRBV13
CASSSRDLYSLYDEQYF
TGTGCCAGCAGCTCGCGGGACTTATATTCTTTATACGACGAGCAGTACTTC
>TRBJ2-7|once|-|TRBV5-1
CASSLVEGLSSYEQYF
TGCGCCAGCAGCTTGGTTGAAGGCTTGAGCTCCTACGAGCAGTACTTC
>TRBJ2-3|-|TRBD2|TRBV6-2/TRBV6-3
CASRPTSGGFPGTDTQYF
TGTGCCAGCAGACCCACTAGCGGGGGGTTTCCCGGCACAGATACGCAGTATTTT
>TRBJ2-5|-|-|TRBV28
CASSLSIGAQYF
TGTGCCAGCAGTTTATCCATCGGGGCCCAGTACTTC
>TRBJ1-1|few|TRBD1|TRBV5-5
CASSANRGFHTEAFF
TGTGCCAGCAGCGCCAACAGGGGGTTCCACACTGAAGCTTTCTTT
>TRBJ2-5|few|TRBD1|TRBV10-3
CAISDIGTGGETQYF
TGTGCCATCAGTGATATAGGGACAGGGGGAGAGACCCAGTACTTC
>TRBJ2-5|-|-|TRBV6-1
CASMGLFGRGDYNEQYF
TGTGCCAGCATGGGCCTTTTCGGCAGGGGCGACTACAATGAGCAGTACTTC
>TRBJ1-1|-|-|TRBV7-9
CASSKVLGDTEAFF
TGTGCCAGCAGCAAAGTGCTCGGGGACACTGAAGCTTTCTTT
>TRBJ2-5|-|-|TRBV27
CASSLSRLYGQETQYF
TGTGCCAGCAGTTTATCTAGGCTTTACGGGCAAGAGACCCAGTACTTC
>TRBJ1-1|once|-|TRBV7-9
CASQRGTEAFF
TGTGCCAGCCAACGAGGGACTGAAGCTTTCTTT
>TRBJ2-3|-|-|TRBV9
CASSVAQQWSVDTQYF
TGTGCCAGCAGCGTAGCTCAACAGTGGAGCGTAGATACGCAGTATTTT
>TRBJ2-7|-|-|TRBV27
CASSLSTSYSSYEQYF
TGTGCCAGCAGTTTATCGACTAGTTATAGCTCCTACGAGCAGTACTTC
>TRBJ2-7|-|TRBD2|TRBV29-1
CSNLPSGRTSYEQYF
TGCAGCAACCTGCCTAGCGGGAGGACCTCCTACGAGCAGTACTTC
>TRBJ1-2|few|-|TRBV6-5
CASSYMPGNYGYTF
TGTGCCAGCAGTTACATGCCGGGAAACTATGGCTACACCTTC
>TRBJ1-5|-|-|TRBV29-1
CSVGTGDNQPQHF
TGCAGCGTTGGGACCGGTGACAATCAGCCCCAGCATTTT
>TRBJ1-6|-|-|TRBV14
CASSQEERIMKSSPLHF
TGTGCCAGCAGCCAAGAGGAGCGGATAATGAAGAGTTCACCCCTCCACTTT
>TRBJ1-1|-|-|TRBV7-9
CASSLQGTGPSNTEAFF
TGTGCCAGCAGCTTGCAAGGAACAGGGCCTTCGAACACTGAAGCTTTCTTT
>TRBJ2-7|-|TRBD2|TRBV10-1
CASSGTSGKNEQYF
TGCGCCAGCAGTGGTACTAGCGGGAAGAACGAGCAGTACTTC
>TRBJ1-5|-|TRBD1|TRBV6-5
CASSPGTGLGAQHF
TGTGCCAGCAGCCCCGGGACAGGGTTGGGTGCCCAGCATTTT
>TRBJ2-7|-|-|TRBV7-6
CASSISPGASRMGEQYF
TGTGCCAGCAGCATCTCTCCTGGCGCCTCTAGGATGGGGGAGCAGTACTTC
>TRBJ2-7|-|-|TRBV12-3/TRBV12-4
CASSLTRSAEQYF
TGTGCCAGCAGCTTAACCCGGTCGGCCGAGCAGTACTTC
>TRBJ1-1|few|-|TRBV9
CASSVWGRTEAFF
TGTGCCAGCAGCGTTTGGGGGCGGACTGAAGCTTTCTTT
>TRBJ2-7|few|TRBD1|TRBV7-6
CASSLAVAGQGYEQYF
TGTGCCAGCAGCTTAGCCGTTGCGGGACAGGGGTACGAGCAGTACTTC
>TRBJ1-2|few|-|TRBV12-3/TRBV12-4
CASRTRGGGYTF
TGTGCCAGCAGGACGAGGGGGGGCGGCTACACCTTC
>TRBJ1-1|-|-|TRBV4-1
CASSLRPLRDTEAFF
TGCGCCAGCAGCCTCCGACCGCTCCGTGACACTGAAGCTTTCTTT
>TRBJ2-3|-|-|TRBV6-1
CASIVAGLSTDTQYF
TGTGCCAGCATTGTTGCAGGACTTAGCACAGATACGCAGTATTTT
>TRBJ2-3|few|-|TRBV3-1
CASSQHGDTQYF
TGTGCCAGCAGCCAACATGGCGATACGCAGTATTTT
>TRBJ1-2|once|-|TRBV7-9
CAIPMWGNYGYTF
TGTGCCATTCCGATGTGGGGGAACTATGGCTACACCTTC
>TRBJ2-1|-|-|TRBV5-1
CASSLHATRGYNEQFF
TGCGCCAGCAGCTTGCATGCTACCAGGGGTTACAATGAGCAGTTCTTC
>TRBJ2-7|few|-|TRBV7-2
CASSYSAGRDYEQYF
TGTGCCAGCAGCTATTCTGCAGGGAGAGACTACGAGCAGTACTTC
>TRBJ2-7|-|-|TRBV14
CASSQGPRDEQYF
TGTGCCAGCAGCCAAGGACCACGGGACGAGCAGTACTTC
>TRBJ2-3|-|-|TRBV24-1
CATSDFSRQGGNTQYF
TGTGCCACCAGTGATTTCTCCAGACAGGGAGGAAATACGCAGTATTTT
>TRBJ2-1|-|-|TRBV4-3
CASRGSIDEQFF
TGCGCCAGCAGAGGCAGTATCGATGAGCAGTTCTTC
>TRBJ2-7|-|-|TRBV4-3
CASSQGRVLDYEQYF
TGCGCCAGCAGCCAAGGTAGGGTCCTGGACTACGAGCAGTACTTC
>TRBJ1-2|few|-|TRBV15
CATSRDRGVLSGYTF
TGTGCCACCAGCAGAGATCGGGGGGTTCTGTCTGGCTACACCTTC
>TRBJ2-7|-|TRBD2|TRBV20-1
CSASHPTSGSAGYEQYF
TGCAGTGCTAGTCACCCGACTAGCGGGTCGGCGGGCTACGAGCAGTACTTC
>TRBJ2-3|few|TRBD1|TRBV10-3
CAMRSRTGKTDTQYF
TGTGCCATGAGGAGTAGGACAGGGAAGACAGATACGCAGTATTTT
>TRBJ2-3|-|TRBD2|TRBV20-1
CSARDYLLSTSGPSTDTQYF
TGCAGTGCTAGAGATTACCTCCTCTCGACTAGCGGCCCTAGCACAGATACGCAGTATTTT
>TRBJ1-2|-|-|TRBV11-2
CASSLAGTLYGYTF
TGTGCCAGCAGCTTAGCGGGGACCCTCTATGGCTACACCTTC
>TRBJ1-2|-|-|TRBV2
CATASDAGPRNYGYTF
TGTGCCACAGCCAGTGACGCGGGCCCGAGGAACTATGGCTACACCTTC
>TRBJ2-1|few|TRBD2|TRBV2
CAGRGGEQFF
TGTGCCGGGAGGGGAGGGGAGCAGTTCTTC
>TRBJ2-1|once|-|TRBV4-1
CASSRGGGREYSEQFF
TGCGCCAGCAGCCGAGGGGGAGGGAGGGAGTACAGTGAGCAGTTCTTC
>TRBJ2-4|once|TRBD2|TRBV5-5
CASSLASGGVNIQYF
TGTGCCAGCAGCTTGGCTAGCGGGGGGGTAAACATTCAGTACTTC
>TRBJ2-1|-|TRBD2|TRBV14
CASSQVGSGGGALFNEQFF
TGTGCCAGCAGCCAAGTGGGCAGTGGCGGGGGGGCTCTTTTCAATGAGCAGTTCTTC
>TRBJ2-4|few|TRBD2|TRBV6-2/TRBV6-3
CASSQLAGGLGEQYF
TGTGCCAGCAGTCAACTAGCGGGGGGCCTCGGGGAGCAGTACTTC
>TRBJ1-2|-|-|TRBV10-3
CAISAGEYGYTF
TGTGCCATCAGTGCAGGGGAGTACGGCTACACCTTC
>TRBJ2-1|-|TRBD2|TRBV11-3
CASSGREGDNEQFF
TGTGCCAGCAGCGGGCGGGAGGGGGACAATGAGCAGTTCTTC
>TRBJ2-1|-|-|TRBV27
CASSLSRESSYNEQFF
TGTGCCAGCAGTTTATCTAGGGAGAGCTCCTACAATGAGCAGTTCTTC
>TRBJ1-2|-|-|TRBV27
CASKNTGPSSAGYTF
TGTGCCAGCAAGAATACAGGGCCCTCCTCTGCTGGCTACACCTTC
>TRBJ2-1|few|-|TRBV5-6
CASSPEVFVGSEQFF
TGTGCCAGCAGCCCGGAGGTTTTTGTCGGTTCTGAGCAGTTCTTC
>TRBJ2-1|-|TRBD1|TRBV29-1
CSVTGAPSYNEQFF
TGCAGCGTGACAGGGGCCCCATCCTACAATGAGCAGTTCTTC